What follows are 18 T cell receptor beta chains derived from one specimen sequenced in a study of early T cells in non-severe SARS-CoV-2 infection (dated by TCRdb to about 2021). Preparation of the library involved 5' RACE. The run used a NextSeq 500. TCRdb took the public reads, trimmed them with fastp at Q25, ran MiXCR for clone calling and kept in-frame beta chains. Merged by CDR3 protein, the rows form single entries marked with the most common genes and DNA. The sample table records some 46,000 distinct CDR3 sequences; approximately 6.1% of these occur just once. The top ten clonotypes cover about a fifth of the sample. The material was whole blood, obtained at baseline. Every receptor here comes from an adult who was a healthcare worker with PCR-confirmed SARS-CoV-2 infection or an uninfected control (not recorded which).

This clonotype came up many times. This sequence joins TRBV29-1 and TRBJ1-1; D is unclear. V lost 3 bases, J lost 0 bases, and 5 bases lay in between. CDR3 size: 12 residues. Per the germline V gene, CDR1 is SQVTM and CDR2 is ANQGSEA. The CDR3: CSVERVNTEAFF. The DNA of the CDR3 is TGCAGCGTTGAGAGAGTGAACACTGAAGCTTTCTTT.

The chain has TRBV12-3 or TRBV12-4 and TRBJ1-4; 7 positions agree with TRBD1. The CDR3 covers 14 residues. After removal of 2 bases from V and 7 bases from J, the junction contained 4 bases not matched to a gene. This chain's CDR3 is CASSLNRGGEKLFF. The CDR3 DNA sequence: TGTGCCAGCAGTTTAAACAGGGGAGGTGAAAAACTGTTTTTT.

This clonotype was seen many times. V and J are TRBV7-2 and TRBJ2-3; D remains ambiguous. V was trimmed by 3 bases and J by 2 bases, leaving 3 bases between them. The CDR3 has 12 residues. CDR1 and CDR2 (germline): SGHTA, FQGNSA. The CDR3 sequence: CASSFSTDTQYF. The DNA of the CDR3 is TGTGCCAGCAGCTTTTCCACAGATACGCAGTATTTT.

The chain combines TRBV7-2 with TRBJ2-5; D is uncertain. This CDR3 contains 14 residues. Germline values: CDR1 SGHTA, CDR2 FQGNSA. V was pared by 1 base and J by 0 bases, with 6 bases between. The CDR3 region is CASSLVVYQETQYF. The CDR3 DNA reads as TGTGCCAGCAGCTTAGTCGTGTACCAAGAGACCCAGTACTTC.

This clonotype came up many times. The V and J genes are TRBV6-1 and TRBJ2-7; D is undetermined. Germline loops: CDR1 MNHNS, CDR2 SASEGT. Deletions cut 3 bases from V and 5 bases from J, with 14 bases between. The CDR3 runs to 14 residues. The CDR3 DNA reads TGTGCCAGCAGTGACACCGACCGCCTCGACGAGCAGTACTTC. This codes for CASSDTDRLDEQYF.

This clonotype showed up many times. This CDR3 is CSARVLAQGSGANVLTF. CDR3 DNA sequence: TGCAGTGCTAGAGTGCTAGCTCAGGGCTCTGGGGCCAACGTCCTGACTTTC. This chain connects TRBV20-1 to TRBJ2-6, with D tentatively TRBD1 or TRBD2 (5 bases each). The CDR3 consists of 17 residues. Germline CDR1 DFQATT, CDR2 SNEGSKA (reference sequence). V was shortened by 1 base and J by 0 bases, with 13 bases between the two germline ends.

This CDR3 is CASSYRGAGGPSKTQYF. The CDR3 coding sequence is TGTGCCAGCAGTTACCGAGGCGCGGGGGGGCCTTCGAAGACCCAGTACTTC. The chain joins TRBV6-2 or TRBV6-3 to TRBJ2-5; 9 bases fit TRBD2. The V segment lost 2 bases and the J segment 6 bases; nucleotides outside the gene matches: 13. The CDR3 loop spans 17 amino acids. Germline CDR1 reads MNHEY; CDR2 reads SVGEGT.

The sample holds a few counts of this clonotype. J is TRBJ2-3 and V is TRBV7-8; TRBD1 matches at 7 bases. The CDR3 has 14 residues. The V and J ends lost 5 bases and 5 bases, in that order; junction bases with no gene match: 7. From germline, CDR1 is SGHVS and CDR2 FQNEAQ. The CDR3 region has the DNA TGTGCCAGCAGCAACAGACAGGGCCAAGATACGCAGTATTTT. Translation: CASSNRQGQDTQYF.

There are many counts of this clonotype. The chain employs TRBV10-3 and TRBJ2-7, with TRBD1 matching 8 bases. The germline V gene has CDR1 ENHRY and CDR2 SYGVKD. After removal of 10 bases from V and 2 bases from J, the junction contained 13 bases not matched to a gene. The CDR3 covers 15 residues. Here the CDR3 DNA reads TGTGCCACTTCGCAGGGGGCTTACGTGGCCTACGAGCAGTACTTC. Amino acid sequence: CATSQGAYVAYEQYF.

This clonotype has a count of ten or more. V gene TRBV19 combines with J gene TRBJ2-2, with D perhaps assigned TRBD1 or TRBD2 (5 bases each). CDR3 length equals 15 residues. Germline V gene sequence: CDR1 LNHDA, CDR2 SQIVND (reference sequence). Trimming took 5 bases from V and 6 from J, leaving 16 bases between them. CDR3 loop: CASSRDPRGAGELFF. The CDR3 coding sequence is TGTGCCAGTAGTCGGGACCCTAGAGGGGCCGGGGAGCTGTTTTTT.

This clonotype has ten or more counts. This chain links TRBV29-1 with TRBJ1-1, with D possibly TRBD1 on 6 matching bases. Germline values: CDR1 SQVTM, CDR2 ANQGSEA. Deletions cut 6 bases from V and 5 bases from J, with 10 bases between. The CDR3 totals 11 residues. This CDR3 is CSVTGGTEAFF. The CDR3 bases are TGCAGCGTGACAGGAGGGACTGAAGCTTTCTTT. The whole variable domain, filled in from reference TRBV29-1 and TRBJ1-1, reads SAVISQKPSRDICQRGTSLTIQCQVDSQVTMMFWYRQQPGQSLTLIATANQGSEATYESGFVIDKFPISRPNLTFSTLTVSNMSPEDSSIYLCSVTGGTEAFFGQGTRLTVV.

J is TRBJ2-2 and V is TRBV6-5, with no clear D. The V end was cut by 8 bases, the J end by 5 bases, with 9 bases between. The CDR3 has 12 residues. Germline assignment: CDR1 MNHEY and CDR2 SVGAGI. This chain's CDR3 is CASYRATGELFF. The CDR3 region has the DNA TGTGCCAGCTACCGGGCGACCGGGGAGCTGTTTTTT.

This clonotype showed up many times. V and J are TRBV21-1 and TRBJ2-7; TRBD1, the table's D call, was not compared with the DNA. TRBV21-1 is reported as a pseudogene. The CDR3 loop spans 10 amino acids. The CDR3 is CASRTGEQYF. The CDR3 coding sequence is TGTGCCAGCAGGACCGGGGAGCAGTACTTC.

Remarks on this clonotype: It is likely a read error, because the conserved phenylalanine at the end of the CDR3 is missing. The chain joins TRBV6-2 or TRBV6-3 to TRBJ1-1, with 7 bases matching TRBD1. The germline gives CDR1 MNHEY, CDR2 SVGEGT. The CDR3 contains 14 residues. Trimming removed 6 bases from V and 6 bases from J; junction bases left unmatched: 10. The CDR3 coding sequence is TGTGCCAGCAGCCACACAGGGGAATCCTCTGAAGCTTTCTCT. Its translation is CASSHTGESSEAFS.

The DNA for the CDR3 is TGTGCCAGCAGTGATGAGGACAGAGCCGACGAGCAGTACTTC. This sequence encodes CASSDEDRADEQYF. J is TRBJ2-7 and V is TRBV6-1; TRBD1 might be the D (6 bases). Germline CDR1 is MNHNS and CDR2 is SASEGT. Trimming left V 3 bases short and J 5 bases short, with 14 bases between. The CDR3 has 14 residues.

CDR3 sequence (DNA): TGCGCCAGCAGCTTGCTAGCGGGAGGCGATGAGCAGTTCTTC. Its protein product is CASSLLAGGDEQFF. The rearrangement links TRBV5-1 to TRBJ2-1; 11 bases are a match to TRBD2. Germline CDR1 is SGHRS and CDR2 is YFSETQ. After removal of 1 base from V and 8 bases from J, the junction contained 2 bases not matched to a gene. The length of the CDR3 is 14 residues.

CDR3 protein: CSARDFQAADTQYF. For the CDR3, the DNA is TGCAGTGCTAGAGATTTCCAGGCCGCCGATACGCAGTATTTT. The genes are TRBV20-1 and TRBJ2-3, with D unclear. Germline assignment: CDR1 DFQATT and CDR2 SNEGSKA (reference sequence). V gave up 0 bases and J gave up 6 bases, with 13 bases separating them. The CDR3 runs 14 residues.

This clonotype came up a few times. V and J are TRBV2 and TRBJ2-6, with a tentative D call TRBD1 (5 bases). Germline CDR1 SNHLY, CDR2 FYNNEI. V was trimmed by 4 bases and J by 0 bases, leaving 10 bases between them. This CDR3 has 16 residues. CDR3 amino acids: CASSVMGLSGANVLTF. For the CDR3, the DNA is TGTGCCAGCAGTGTAATGGGGCTCTCTGGGGCCAACGTCCTGACTTTC.